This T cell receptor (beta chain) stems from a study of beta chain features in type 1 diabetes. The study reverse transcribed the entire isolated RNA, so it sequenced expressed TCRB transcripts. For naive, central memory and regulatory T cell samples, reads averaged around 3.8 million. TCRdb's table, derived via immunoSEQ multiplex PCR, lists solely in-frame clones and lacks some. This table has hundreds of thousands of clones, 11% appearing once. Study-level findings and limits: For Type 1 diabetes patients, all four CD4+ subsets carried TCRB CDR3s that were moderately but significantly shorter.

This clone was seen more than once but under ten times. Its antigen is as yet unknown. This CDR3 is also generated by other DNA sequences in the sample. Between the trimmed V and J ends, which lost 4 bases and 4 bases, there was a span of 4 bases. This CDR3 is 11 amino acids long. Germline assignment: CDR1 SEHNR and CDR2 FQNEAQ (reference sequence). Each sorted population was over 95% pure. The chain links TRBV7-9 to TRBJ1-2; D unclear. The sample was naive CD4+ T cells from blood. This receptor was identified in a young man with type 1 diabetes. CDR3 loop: CASSSLYGYTF. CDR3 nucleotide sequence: TGTGCCAGCAGCTCTCTCTATGGCTACACCTTC.